A single sample gave rise to the 30 T cell receptor beta chains below, sequenced in a study of blood T cells in healthy people across ages. Primers used in a second PCR of about 7 to 12 cycles were a sample-barcoded 5' primer and a J-beta primer mix. TCRdb ran MiXCR on the 5' RACE reads and lists one entry per CDR3 protein. This sample yields hundreds of thousands of distinct CDR3 sequences, of which around three fifths are seen a single time; roughly 25% belongs to the top ten. Input material: blood. These receptors all come from a man aged 35 to 55 in good health.

This clonotype was found a few times. The chain is built from TRBV5-1 and TRBJ2-5, with 8 bases matching TRBD2. V lost 4 bases and J lost 2; bases outside the gene matches: 7. Germline V gene sequence: CDR1 SGHRS, CDR2 YFSETQ. The CDR3 totals 15 residues. This CDR3 reads CASSRTLAEQETQYF. The CDR3 DNA reads TGCGCCAGCAGCAGAACACTAGCGGAGCAAGAGACCCAGTACTTC.

This chain's CDR3 is CSVEAPGGRTEAFF. The CDR3 region has the DNA TGCAGCGTTGAAGCCCCGGGGGGGCGGACTGAAGCTTTCTTT. This rearrangement joins TRBV29-1 to TRBJ1-1, with D tentatively TRBD1 (6 bases). Germline V CDR1 and CDR2: SQVTM, ANQGSEA. The ends were cut back, 1 base at V and 5 bases at J, with 14 bases in the middle. This CDR3 is built from 14 residues.

V usage is TRBV28 and J usage is TRBJ2-7; a possible D gene is TRBD1 (6 bases). Deletions cut 5 bases from V and 2 bases from J, with 19 bases between. The CDR3 has 16 amino acids. Germline V lookup: CDR1 MDHEN, CDR2 SYDVKM. The CDR3 region is CASSDDRFPLAYEQYF. The CDR3 DNA follows: TGTGCCAGCAGTGACGACAGGTTCCCCCTAGCCTACGAGCAGTACTTC.

The gene calls are TRBV4-3 and TRBJ1-2; the D gene is possibly TRBD1 (6 bases). The germline V and J ends were trimmed by 0 bases and 4 bases, with 21 bases remaining between them. The CDR3 has 18 residues. Germline CDR1 LGHNA, CDR2 YSLEER. The DNA of the CDR3 is TGCGCCAGCAGCCAAGATATCGGCATAGGGGGGCAAGCCTATGGCTACACCTTC. Amino acids: CASSQDIGIGGQAYGYTF.

The gene calls are TRBV27 and TRBJ2-1, with TRBD1 matching 7 bases. The CDR3 covers 15 residues. Germline CDR1 MNHEY, CDR2 SMNVEV (reference sequence). Germline trimming cut 6 bases from V and 2 bases from J; bases unmatched to any gene: 7. The CDR3 sequence is CASRPGQAPYNEQFF. The CDR3 DNA reads as TGTGCCAGCAGACCTGGACAGGCCCCCTACAATGAGCAGTTCTTC.

V is TRBV20-1 and J is TRBJ1-1; D gene uncertain. Germline CDR1 reads DFQATT; CDR2 reads SNEGSKA (reference sequence). V gave up 5 bases and J gave up 0 bases, with 10 bases separating them. The CDR3 consists of 13 residues. The CDR3 loop is CSAPADMNTEAFF. The CDR3 DNA sequence: TGCAGTGCTCCGGCGGATATGAACACTGAAGCTTTCTTT.

The genes are TRBV18 and TRBJ2-5; a possible D gene is TRBD2 (5 bases). There are 15 residues in the CDR3. Germline CDR1 and CDR2: KGHSH and LQKENI. Trimming pared 6 bases from V and 4 bases from J, leaving 18 bases between. DNA of the CDR3: TGTGCCAGCTCGTCCACTCCGAGGAGCGGAGAGACCCAGTACTTC. This sequence encodes CASSSTPRSGETQYF.

This clonotype was recorded a few times. The CDR3 nucleotides read TGCAGTGCTAGAGATCGTGGAACTAGAGATACGCAGTATTTT. Translating gives CSARDRGTRDTQYF. The V gene is TRBV20-1, the J gene TRBJ2-3; D is perhaps TRBD2 (5 bases). This CDR3 contains 14 residues. Per the germline V gene, CDR1 is DFQATT and CDR2 is SNEGSKA (reference sequence). Trimming shortened V by 0 bases and J by 5 bases, and 12 bases separated the two germline ends.

The genes are TRBV11-2 and TRBJ2-1; 10 bases are shared with TRBD2. The J segment lost 6 bases and the V segment lost 5 bases, leaving 10 bases of the junction unmatched. Germline V CDR1 and CDR2: SGHAT, FQNNGV. The CDR3 runs 16 residues. The CDR3 spells CASSHMSAGGLNEQFF. In nucleotides, the CDR3 is TGTGCCAGCAGCCACATGTCAGCGGGGGGGCTCAATGAGCAGTTCTTC.

This sequence joins TRBV7-9 and TRBJ2-1; possible D gene TRBD1, 6 bases. V was shortened by 7 bases and J by 3 bases, with 19 bases between the two germline ends. Germline V gene sequence: CDR1 SEHNR, CDR2 FQNEAQ (reference sequence). This CDR3 contains 16 residues. In DNA form, the CDR3 reads TGTGCCAGCACCTCTGAGACTGGGGGCATCTACAATGAGCAGTTCTTC. It is translated as CASTSETGGIYNEQFF.

The table lists this clonotype with a count of one. The V and J genes are TRBV27 and TRBJ2-1; 9 bases line up with TRBD2. Germline V gene data show CDR1 as MNHEY and CDR2 as SMNVEV (reference sequence). Trimming took 6 bases from V and 12 from J; bases not matched to a gene: 12. The CDR3 runs 14 residues. The CDR3 DNA is TGTGCCAGCAGCTTAGCGGGAGTGCCACTGATGCAGTTCTTC. Amino acid sequence: CASSLAGVPLMQFF.

This clonotype has a handful of counts. The chain is built from TRBV7-2 and TRBJ2-7; D may correspond to TRBD1 or TRBD2 (5 bases each). The V gene's germline CDR1 is SGHTA and CDR2 FQGNSA. The CDR3 contains 17 residues. V was shortened by 0 bases and J by 2 bases, with 17 bases between the two germline ends. The CDR3 DNA reads TGTGCCAGCAGCTTAGCCCTTTGGGGGAGACTAACCTACGAGCAGTACTTC. Translating it yields CASSLALWGRLTYEQYF.

The chain couples TRBV15 to TRBJ2-5; D possibly corresponds to TRBD1 (6 bases). Trimming took off 0 bases at V and 1 base at J, with 9 bases between the two ends. This CDR3 spans 15 amino acids. CDR1 and CDR2 from the germline V gene are LNHNV and YYDKDF (reference sequence). CDR3 in amino acids: CATSRDLQGQETQYF. The DNA for the CDR3 is TGTGCCACCAGCAGAGATCTACAGGGCCAAGAGACCCAGTACTTC. Together with reference TRBV15 and TRBJ2-5, the CDR3 gives the full variable domain: DAMVIQNPRYQVTQFGKPVTLSCSQTLNHNVMYWYQQKSSQAPKLLFHYYDKDFNNEADTPDNFQSRRPNTSFCFLDIRSPGLGDTAMYLCATSRDLQGQETQYFGPGTRLLVL.

This clonotype has only one observation. J is TRBJ2-5 and V is TRBV20-1; D call uncertain. The length of the CDR3 is 14 residues. Germline V gene sequence: CDR1 DFQATT, CDR2 SNEGSKA (reference sequence). V lost 0 bases, J lost 4 bases, and 12 bases lay in between. The CDR3 loop is CSARDCAQPETQYF. In DNA form, the CDR3 reads TGCAGTGCTAGAGATTGCGCACAGCCAGAGACCCAGTACTTC.

The chain is built from TRBV7-2 and TRBJ2-1; 7 bases are shared with TRBD2. Germline-derived CDR1 and CDR2 are SGHTA and FQGNSA. The V and J ends lost 2 bases and 4 bases, in that order; junction bases with no gene match: 5. This CDR3 region has 15 residues. The CDR3 DNA follows: TGTGCCAGCAGCTTAACAGTGGGAGGGTACAATGAGCAGTTCTTC. Amino acid sequence: CASSLTVGGYNEQFF.

This clonotype was detected a few times. V usage is TRBV29-1 and J usage is TRBJ1-2; D gene uncertain. The CDR3 covers 13 residues. V lost 7 bases, J lost 2 bases, and 14 bases lay in between. Germline values: CDR1 SQVTM, CDR2 ANQGSEA. The DNA for the CDR3 is TGCAGCGCAGCGGCGAGGGCCAACTATGGCTACACCTTC. It yields the protein CSAAARANYGYTF.

As concerns this clonotype: With a much larger clone just one base away, this may be a read error. The V and J genes are TRBV5-1 and TRBJ2-5; 10 bases align to TRBD2. There are 16 residues in the CDR3. J gave up 11 bases and V 0 bases, and 13 bases lay outside the gene matches. CDR1 is SGHRS, CDR2 YFSETQ, per germline. CDR3: CASSLAVAGGYNEQYF. The CDR3 nucleotides are TGCGCCAGCAGCTTGGCGGTAGCGGGGGGTTACAATGAGCAGTACTTC.

Comments on this clonotype: At one of its ends the junction is not consistent with the germline gene, which may arise from a read error. V and J are TRBV5-1 and TRBJ2-1; perhaps TRBD2 as D (6 bases). Germline CDR1 reads SGHRS; CDR2 reads YFSETQ. The CDR3 is made up of 14 amino acids. The CDR3 loop reads CASRPASAYSEQFF. CDR3 nucleotide sequence: TGCGCCAGCAGACCTGCTAGCGCTTACAGTGAGCAGTTCTTC.

This clonotype was recorded a few times. The rearrangement joins TRBV15 to TRBJ2-5, with D tentatively TRBD2 (6 bases). There are 16 residues in the CDR3. The V end was cut by 4 bases, the J end by 0 bases, with 15 bases between. The germline V gene encodes CDR1 LNHNV and CDR2 YYDKDF (reference sequence). DNA for the CDR3: TGTGCCACCAGCAAACCGGGGGACCTGTACCAAGAGACCCAGTACTTC. This encodes CATSKPGDLYQETQYF.

The genes are TRBV4-2 and TRBJ2-3; D not resolved. This CDR3 is 15 amino acids long. V was pared by 0 bases and J by 2 bases, with 9 bases between. CDR1 and CDR2 (germline): LGHNA, YNFKEQ. The DNA of the CDR3 is TGTGCCAGCAGCCAAGAGAGACACCCCACAGATACGCAGTATTTT. This sequence encodes CASSQERHPTDTQYF.

The sample holds a few counts of this clonotype. The chain has TRBV29-1 and TRBJ2-5; D is perhaps TRBD1 (5 bases). CDR1 is SQVTM and CDR2 is ANQGSEA in the germline V gene. With 7 bases removed from V and 6 bases from J, the gap between germline ends came to 15 bases. This CDR3 is built from 12 residues. This CDR3 is CSESQGEKTQYF. The CDR3 coding sequence is TGCAGCGAATCTCAGGGTGAAAAGACCCAGTACTTC. Together with reference TRBV29-1 and TRBJ2-5, the CDR3 gives the full variable domain: SAVISQKPSRDICQRGTSLTIQCQVDSQVTMMFWYRQQPGQSLTLIATANQGSEATYESGFVIDKFPISRPNLTFSTLTVSNMSPEDSSIYLCSESQGEKTQYFGPGTRLLVL.

V and J are TRBV15 and TRBJ1-2; D is possibly TRBD1 (6 bases). Germline V gene lookup returns CDR1 LNHNV and CDR2 YYDKDF (reference sequence). The CDR3 covers 18 residues. Between the trimmed V and J ends, which lost 0 bases and 5 bases, there was a span of 22 bases. In DNA form, the CDR3 reads TGTGCCACCAGCAGAGAAGGGGAAACAGCCGGGGGGCCTTATGGCTACACCTTC. Translating it yields CATSREGETAGGPYGYTF.

V and J are TRBV20-1 and TRBJ2-1; no clear D gene. Germline lookup yields CDR1 DFQATT and CDR2 SNEGSKA (reference sequence). The V end was cut by 2 bases, the J end by 4 bases, with 15 bases between. The CDR3 contains 15 residues. CDR3 sequence (DNA): TGCAGTGCTAGAAGCCCCCAGAGTCCGTACAATGAGCAGTTCTTC. It yields the protein CSARSPQSPYNEQFF.

This clonotype has a count of ten or more. The chain recombines TRBV6-2 or TRBV6-3 with TRBJ2-5, with 7 bases aligning to TRBD2. J was trimmed by 11 bases and V by 4 bases; bases with no gene match: 16. CDR3 length: 15 residues. CDR1 is MNHEY, CDR2 SVGEGT, per germline. This chain's CDR3 is CASSLGGSDYNEQYF. CDR3 nucleotide sequence: TGTGCCAGCAGTTTAGGCGGGAGTGATTACAATGAGCAGTACTTC.

The rearrangement uses TRBV14 and TRBJ2-1; D perhaps matches TRBD2 (5 bases). This CDR3 has 12 amino acids. Germline lookup yields CDR1 SGHDN and CDR2 FVKESK. The V end was cut by 1 base, the J end by 9 bases, with 7 bases between. The CDR3 reads CASSQVRGEQFF. CDR3 coding DNA: TGTGCCAGCAGCCAAGTACGGGGTGAGCAGTTCTTC.

This chain uses TRBV25-1 with TRBJ2-3; D possibly matches TRBD1 or TRBD2 (5 bases each). This CDR3 is built from 18 residues. With 4 bases removed from V and 2 bases from J, the gap between germline ends came to 22 bases. The germline V gene has CDR1 MGHDK and CDR2 SYGVNS. CDR3 in DNA: TGTGCCAGCAGTGCCGGCAGCACCGGATGGGGGAACACAGATACGCAGTATTTT. Translated, it gives CASSAGSTGWGNTDTQYF.

The J gene is TRBJ2-7, the V gene TRBV29-1; D remains unclear. This CDR3 is built from 12 residues. V lost 2 bases, J lost 3 bases, and 8 bases lay in between. Germline CDR1 is SQVTM and CDR2 is ANQGSEA. For the CDR3, the DNA is TGCAGCGTTGAAATCGGCAGCTACGAGCAGTACTTC. Its translation is CSVEIGSYEQYF.

This clonotype was observed a few times. This chain connects TRBV27 to TRBJ2-5; 9 nucleotides match TRBD1. The CDR3 is 15 residues long. The V segment lost 3 bases and the J segment 5 bases; nucleotides outside the gene matches: 7. In germline, CDR1 is MNHEY, CDR2 SMNVEV (reference sequence). In DNA, the CDR3 is TGTGCCAGCAGTTTGGGACAGGGCGGTCCGGAGACCCAGTACTTC. This translates into CASSLGQGGPETQYF.

This clonotype showed up just a few times. CDR3 in amino acids: CASSRGEGQYF. The DNA of the CDR3 is TGTGCCAGCTCCCGGGGGGAAGGCCAGTACTTC. The gene calls are TRBV12-3 or TRBV12-4 and TRBJ2-5; 7 bases are shared with TRBD2. The CDR3 contains 11 residues. The junction had 7 bases not matched to a gene; V was cut back by 8 bases and J by 10 bases.

The chain recombines TRBV27 with TRBJ2-6; D possibly corresponds to TRBD2 (6 bases). Trimming removed 2 bases from V and 0 bases from J, with 14 bases in between. CDR1 and CDR2 from the germline V gene are MNHEY and SMNVEV (reference sequence). CDR3 length: 18 amino acids. In DNA form, the CDR3 reads TGTGCCAGCAGTTTAGGATTTCTGGAGGGCTCTGGGGCCAACGTCCTGACTTTC. Translating it yields CASSLGFLEGSGANVLTF.